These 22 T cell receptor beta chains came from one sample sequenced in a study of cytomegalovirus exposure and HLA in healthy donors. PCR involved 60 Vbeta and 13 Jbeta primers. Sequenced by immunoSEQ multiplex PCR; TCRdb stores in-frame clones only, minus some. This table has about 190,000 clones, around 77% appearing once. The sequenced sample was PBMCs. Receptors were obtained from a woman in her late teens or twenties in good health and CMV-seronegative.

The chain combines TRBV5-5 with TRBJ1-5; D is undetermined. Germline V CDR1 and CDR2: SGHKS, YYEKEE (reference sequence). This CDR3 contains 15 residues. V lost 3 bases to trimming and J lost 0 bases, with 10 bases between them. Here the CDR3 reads CASSWAVISNQPQHF. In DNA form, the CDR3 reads TGTGCCAGCAGCTGGGCCGTCATTAGCAATCAGCCCCAGCATTTT.

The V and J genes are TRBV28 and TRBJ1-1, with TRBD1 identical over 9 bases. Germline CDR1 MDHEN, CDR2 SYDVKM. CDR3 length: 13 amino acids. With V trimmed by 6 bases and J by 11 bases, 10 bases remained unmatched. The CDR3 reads CASRTRQGDRAFF. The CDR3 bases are TGTGCCAGCAGAACTAGACAGGGGGATAGGGCTTTCTTT.

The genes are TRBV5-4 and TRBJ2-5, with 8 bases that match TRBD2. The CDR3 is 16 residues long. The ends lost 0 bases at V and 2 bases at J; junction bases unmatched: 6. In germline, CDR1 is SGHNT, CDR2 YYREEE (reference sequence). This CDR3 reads CASSLAGGGPQETQYF. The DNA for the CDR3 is TGTGCCAGCAGCTTGGCGGGCGGGGGGCCACAAGAGACCCAGTACTTC.

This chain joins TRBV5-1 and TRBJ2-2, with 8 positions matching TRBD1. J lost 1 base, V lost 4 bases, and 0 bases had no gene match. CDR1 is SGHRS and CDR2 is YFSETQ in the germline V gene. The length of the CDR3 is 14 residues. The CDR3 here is CASSDRGNTGELFF. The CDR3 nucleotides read TGCGCCAGCAGCGACAGGGGGAACACCGGGGAGCTGTTTTTT.

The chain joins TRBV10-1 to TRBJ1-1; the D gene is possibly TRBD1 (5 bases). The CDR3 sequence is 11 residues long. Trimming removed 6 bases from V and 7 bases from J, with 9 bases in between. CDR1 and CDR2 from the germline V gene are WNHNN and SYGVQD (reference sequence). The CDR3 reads CASRVGGEAFF. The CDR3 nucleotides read TGCGCCAGCAGAGTGGGGGGTGAAGCTTTCTTT.

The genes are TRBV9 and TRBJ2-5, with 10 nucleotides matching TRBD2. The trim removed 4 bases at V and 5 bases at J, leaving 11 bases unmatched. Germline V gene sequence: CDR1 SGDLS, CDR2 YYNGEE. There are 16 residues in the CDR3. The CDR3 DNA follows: TGTGCCAGCAGCCGGTCGAGCGGGAGGGGAGGTGAGACCCAGTACTTC. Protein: CASSRSSGRGGETQYF.

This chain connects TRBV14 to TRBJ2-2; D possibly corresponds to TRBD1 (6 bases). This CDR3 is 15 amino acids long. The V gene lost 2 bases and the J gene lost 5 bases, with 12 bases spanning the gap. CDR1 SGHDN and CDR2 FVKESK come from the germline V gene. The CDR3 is CASSQSRGRTGELFF. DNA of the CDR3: TGTGCCAGCAGCCAATCCAGGGGAAGAACCGGGGAGCTGTTTTTT.

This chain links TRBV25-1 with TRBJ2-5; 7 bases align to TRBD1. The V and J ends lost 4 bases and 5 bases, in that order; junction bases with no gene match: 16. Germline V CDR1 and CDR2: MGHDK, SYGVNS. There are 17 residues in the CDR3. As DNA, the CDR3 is TGTGCCAGCAGTGGGGGACAGTTCGTTTTGATTTGGGAGACCCAGTACTTC. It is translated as CASSGGQFVLIWETQYF.

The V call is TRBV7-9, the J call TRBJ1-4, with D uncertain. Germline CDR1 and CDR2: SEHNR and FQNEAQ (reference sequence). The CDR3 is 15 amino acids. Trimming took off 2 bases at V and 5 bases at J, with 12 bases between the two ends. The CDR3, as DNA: TGTGCCAGCAGCTTAAGTTTGGCAGAAAATGAAAAACTGTTTTTT. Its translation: CASSLSLAENEKLFF.

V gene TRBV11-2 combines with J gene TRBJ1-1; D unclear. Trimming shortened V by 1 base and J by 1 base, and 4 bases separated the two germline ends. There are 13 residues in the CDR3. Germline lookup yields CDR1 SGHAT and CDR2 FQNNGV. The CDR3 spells CASSLVANTEAFF. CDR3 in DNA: TGTGCCAGCAGCTTAGTAGCGAACACTGAAGCTTTCTTT.

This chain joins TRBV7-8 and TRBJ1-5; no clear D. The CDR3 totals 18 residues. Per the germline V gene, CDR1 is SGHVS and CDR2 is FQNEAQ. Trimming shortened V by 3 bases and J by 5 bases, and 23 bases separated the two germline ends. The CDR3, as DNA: TGTGCCAGCAGCTTTTCCAGGCAGTTCCCTAATGAGTATCAGCCCCAGCATTTT. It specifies CASSFSRQFPNEYQPQHF.

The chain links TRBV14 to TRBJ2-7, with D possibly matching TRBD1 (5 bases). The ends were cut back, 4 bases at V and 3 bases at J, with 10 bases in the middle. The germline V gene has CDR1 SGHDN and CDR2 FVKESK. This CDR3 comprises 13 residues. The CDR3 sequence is CASSPQGDYEQYF. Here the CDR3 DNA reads TGTGCCAGCAGCCCTCAGGGTGACTACGAGCAGTACTTC.

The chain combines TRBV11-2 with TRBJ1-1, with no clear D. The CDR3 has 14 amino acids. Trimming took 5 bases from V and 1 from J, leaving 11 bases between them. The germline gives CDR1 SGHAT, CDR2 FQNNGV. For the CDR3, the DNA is TGTGCCAGCAGCGCCTTGGGAGGGAACACTGAAGCTTTCTTT. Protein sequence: CASSALGGNTEAFF.

The CDR3 DNA sequence: TGCGCCAGCAGCCAGCCGACAGGGATGAACACTGAAGCTTTCTTT. It specifies CASSQPTGMNTEAFF. The chain couples TRBV5-1 to TRBJ1-1, with TRBD1 identical over 7 bases. Germline assignment: CDR1 SGHRS and CDR2 YFSETQ. The V segment lost 4 bases and the J segment 0 bases; nucleotides outside the gene matches: 6. CDR3 length equals 15 residues.

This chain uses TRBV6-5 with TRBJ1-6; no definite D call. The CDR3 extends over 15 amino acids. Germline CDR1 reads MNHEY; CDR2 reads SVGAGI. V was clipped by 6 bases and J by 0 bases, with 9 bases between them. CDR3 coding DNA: TGTGCCAGCAGGCCTGGCAGCTCCTATAATTCACCCCTCCACTTT. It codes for CASRPGSSYNSPLHF.

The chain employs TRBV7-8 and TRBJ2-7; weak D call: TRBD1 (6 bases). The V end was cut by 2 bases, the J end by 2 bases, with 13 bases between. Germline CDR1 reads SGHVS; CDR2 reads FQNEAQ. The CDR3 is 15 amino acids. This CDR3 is CASSLFGTPTYEQYF. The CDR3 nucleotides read TGTGCCAGCAGCTTATTTGGGACACCAACCTACGAGCAGTACTTC.

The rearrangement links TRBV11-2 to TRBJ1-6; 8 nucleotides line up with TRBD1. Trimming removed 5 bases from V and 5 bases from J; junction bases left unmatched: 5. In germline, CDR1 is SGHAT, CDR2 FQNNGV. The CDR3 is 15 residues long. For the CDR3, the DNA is TGTGCCAGCAGCCCGGGACAGGCGGATAATTCACCCCTCCACTTT. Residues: CASSPGQADNSPLHF.

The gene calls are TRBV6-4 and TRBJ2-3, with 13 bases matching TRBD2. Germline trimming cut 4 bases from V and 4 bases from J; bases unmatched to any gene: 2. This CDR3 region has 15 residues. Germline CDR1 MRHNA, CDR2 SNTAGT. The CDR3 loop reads CASSGTSGSSDTQYF. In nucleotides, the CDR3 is TGTGCCAGCAGTGGGACTAGCGGGAGTTCAGATACGCAGTATTTT.

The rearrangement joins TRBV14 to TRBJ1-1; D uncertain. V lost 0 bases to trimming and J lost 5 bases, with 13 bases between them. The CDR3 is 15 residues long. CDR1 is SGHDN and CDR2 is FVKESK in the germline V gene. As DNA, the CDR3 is TGTGCCAGCAGCCAAGAAGGAGCCCTCAGTACTGAAGCTTTCTTT. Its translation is CASSQEGALSTEAFF.

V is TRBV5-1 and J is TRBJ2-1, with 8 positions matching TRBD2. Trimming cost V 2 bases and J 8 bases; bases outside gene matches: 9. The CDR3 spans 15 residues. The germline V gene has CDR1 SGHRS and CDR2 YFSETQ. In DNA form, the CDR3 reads TGCGCCAGCAGCTTAGTACTAGCGGAACTCGATGAGCAGTTCTTC. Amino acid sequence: CASSLVLAELDEQFF.

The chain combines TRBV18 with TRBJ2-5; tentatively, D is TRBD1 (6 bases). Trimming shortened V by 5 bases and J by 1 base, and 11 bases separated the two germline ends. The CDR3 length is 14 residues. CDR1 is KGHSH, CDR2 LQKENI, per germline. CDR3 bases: TGTGCCAGCTCATACGGACAGTTCCAAGAGACCCAGTACTTC. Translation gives CASSYGQFQETQYF.

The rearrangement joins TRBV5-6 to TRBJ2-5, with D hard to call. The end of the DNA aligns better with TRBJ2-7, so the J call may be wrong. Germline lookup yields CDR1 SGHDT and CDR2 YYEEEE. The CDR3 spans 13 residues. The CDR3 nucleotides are TGTGCCAGCAGCTTTGGGCGCTCCTACGAGCAGTACTTC. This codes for CASSFGRSYEQYF.